Listed below are T cell receptor beta chains from one sample, sequenced in a study of blood T cells in healthy people across ages. MiXCR, run by TCRdb on the 5' RACE reads, gives a single entry per CDR3 protein. The sample has roughly 640,000 distinct CDR3 sequences, 25% to 30% seen once. Material for sequencing was blood. The origin of the receptors is a woman at least 80 years old in good health. Both conserved end residues are part of each CDR3. A D gene is named only where the DNA matches it firmly. Not all rows give a size; the values are once, few, many and, for expanded clones, a class.

j_call clone_size v_call d_call cdr3_nt cdr3_aa
TRBJ2-2 . TRBV7-7 . TGTGCTACAAAGAACGTGGCGGGGGAGCTGTTTTTT CATKNVAGELFF
TRBJ2-5 . TRBV7-2 . TGTGCCAGCCAGTGGGGAAGGGGGTATGAGGAGACCCAGTACTTC CASQWGRGYEETQYF
TRBJ2-4 many TRBV4-2 . TGTGCCAGCAGCCCAGCGGCGGGGGCGCGGGAAAACATTCAGTACTTC CASSPAAGARENIQYF
TRBJ1-2 many TRBV15 TRBD1 TGTGCCACCAGCAGATCTCCGGGACAGGGCTATGGCTACACCTTC CATSRSPGQGYGYTF
TRBJ1-2 many TRBV12-3/TRBV12-4 TRBD1 TGTGCCAGCAGTAGGACAGGGGGGTTGAGGTATGGCTACACCTTC CASSRTGGLRYGYTF
TRBJ1-1 few TRBV20-1 TRBD1 TGCAGTGCGGAGCAGGGGGGTAACACTGAAGCTTTCTTT CSAEQGGNTEAFF
TRBJ2-5 many TRBV5-1 TRBD1 TGCGCCAGCAGCTTCGGGACAGCTATCCAAGAGACCCAGTACTTC CASSFGTAIQETQYF
TRBJ2-2 . TRBV12-5 . TGTGCTAGTGGTTTGGTGCTATCCGGGGAGCTGTTTTTT CASGLVLSGELFF
TRBJ1-6 few TRBV20-1 . TGCAGTGCTAGGTTGACCGTTAATTCACCCCTCCACTTT CSARLTVNSPLHF
TRBJ1-2 many TRBV2 TRBD1 TGTGCCAGCAGTGGAAGAACAGGGGGCTATGGCTACACCTTC CASSGRTGGYGYTF
TRBJ1-2 few TRBV5-6 . TGTGCCAGCAGCTTGGCCAAGTTCAGGCTCTATGGCTACACCTTC CASSLAKFRLYGYTF
TRBJ2-7 once TRBV7-2 TRBD2 TGTGCCAGCAGCTTAGTGGCGGGGGACGAGCAGTACTTC CASSLVAGDEQYF
TRBJ1-2 few TRBV28 . TGTGCCAGCAGTTTGGAACAGTGGGGCTACACCTTC CASSLEQWGYTF
TRBJ1-1 many TRBV6-6 . TGTGCCAGCAGGAGTCCCTCGAACACTGAAGCTTTCTTT CASRSPSNTEAFF
TRBJ2-7 many TRBV29-1 . TGCAGCGTTGTGGCGGGGCCCTACGAGCAGTACTTC CSVVAGPYEQYF
TRBJ1-2 many TRBV7-3 . TGTGCCAGCAGCTTAACCATGGGGTCACGGGGCTACACCTTC CASSLTMGSRGYTF
TRBJ2-3 many TRBV28 TRBD2 TGTGCCAGCAGTTTAGCGGGGGGGCCAAGCACAGATACGCAGTATTTT CASSLAGGPSTDTQYF
TRBJ2-5 many TRBV30 TRBD1 TGTGCCTGGAGGTGGACAGGGCGAGAGACCCAGTACTTC CAWRWTGRETQYF
TRBJ1-2 many TRBV14 . TGTGCCAGCAGTCGCTCGGGGATCACTAACTATGGCTACACCTTC CASSRSGITNYGYTF
TRBJ2-3 once TRBV20-1 . TGCAGTGCTAGAGATTTCCTAGAGGGCACAGATACGCAGTATTTT CSARDFLEGTDTQYF
TRBJ2-1 many TRBV7-7 TRBD2 TGTGCTAGCAGCTTAGGACGGGGGGTACCTGACAATGAGCAGTTCTTC CASSLGRGVPDNEQFF
TRBJ1-2 . TRBV20-1 . TGCAGCCGACCTGCAGATAAAGGGGATGGCTACACCTTC CSRPADKGDGYTF
TRBJ2-7 . TRBV20-1 . TGCAGTGCTACCTCTGACGGTCTCTCCTACAATGAGCAGTACTTC CSATSDGLSYNEQYF
TRBJ1-2 many TRBV7-9 . TGTGCCAGCAGCCCCGCTACGGGTTCCGATGGCTACACCTTC CASSPATGSDGYTF
TRBJ2-5 few TRBV5-6 . TGTGCCAGCAGCTTGCCGACCGGGCCCCAGAATGAGCAGTACTTC CASSLPTGPQNEQYF
TRBJ1-1 . TRBV29-1 TRBD1 TGCAGCGTAGGCCCACAGGGGAGAGGAACTGAAGCTTTCTTT CSVGPQGRGTEAFF
TRBJ2-7 . TRBV7-2 . TGTGCCAGCAGCTTAGCGATAGGGGGTTTATACGAGCAGTACTTC CASSLAIGGLYEQYF
TRBJ2-7 . TRBV4-1 TRBD2 TGCGCCAGCAGCCCCGCCGGGACTAGCGTCTACGAGCAGTACTTC CASSPAGTSVYEQYF
TRBJ1-1 many TRBV20-1 . TGCAGTGCTAGAGACCCCGGGGCCACTGAAGCTTTCTTT CSARDPGATEAFF
TRBJ1-2 many TRBV6-2/TRBV6-3 TRBD1 TGTGCCAGCAGTTACTCGAGAGTACAGGGGGACTATGGCTACACCTTC CASSYSRVQGDYGYTF
TRBJ1-2 many TRBV20-1 . TGCAGTGCTAGTATGTCATCGGGGTCTAACTATGGCTACACCTTC CSASMSSGSNYGYTF
TRBJ1-5 many TRBV30 . TGTGCCTGGAGCCAGGGCAATCAGCCCCAGCATTTT CAWSQGNQPQHF
TRBJ1-2 few TRBV7-9 TRBD1 TGTGCCAGCAGTCCAGCGGGACAGGGGGCGAGCAGTGGCTACACCTTC CASSPAGQGASSGYTF
TRBJ2-5 many TRBV20-1 . TGCAGTGCTAGTCCGACAGCCGCCCAAGAGACCCAGTACTTC CSASPTAAQETQYF
TRBJ2-5 . TRBV10-3 . TGTGTCATCAGTGACCGAAATTCCGGGGAGCAGTACTTC CVISDRNSGEQYF
TRBJ1-4 many TRBV11-2 TRBD1 TGTGCCAGCAGCCCTGGGACAGAGGGTAATGAAAAACTGTTTTTT CASSPGTEGNEKLFF
TRBJ1-1 . TRBV28 . TGTGCCAGCAGACGGGCTCCGGACACTGAAGCTTTCTTT CASRRAPDTEAFF
TRBJ2-1 many TRBV7-8 . TGTGCCAGCAGCTTAGAACCAGGGGCCTACAATGAGCAGTTCTTC CASSLEPGAYNEQFF
TRBJ2-7 . TRBV5-1 . TGCGCCAGCAGCCTAGTAGGACAGCGGGAGCAGTACTTC CASSLVGQREQYF
TRBJ2-3 . TRBV7-9 . TGTGCCAGCAGCTCGGAAAGCCTTCTAGATACGCAGTATTTT CASSSESLLDTQYF
TRBJ2-3 few TRBV30 . TGTGCCTGGGGTTACAGGGCTGGGGCAGATACGCAGTATTTT CAWGYRAGADTQYF
TRBJ2-1 . TRBV5-1 . TGCGCCAGCAGCTTACATGGGGATGGGTACAATGAGCAGTTCTTC CASSLHGDGYNEQFF
TRBJ2-3 . TRBV9 TRBD1 TGTGCCAGCAGCCGGACGCCGGGACAGGGAATCGCAGATATGCAGTATTTT CASSRTPGQGIADMQYF
TRBJ2-1 . TRBV3-1 TRBD2 TGCGCCAGCAGCCAAGAACGGGGACTAGCGTTATTCTCCCACAATGAGCAGTTCTTC CASSQERGLALFSHNEQFF